This T cell receptor (beta chain) comes out of a study of blood T cells in healthy people across ages. From germline, CDR1 is MGHRA and CDR2 YSYEKL. Between the trimmed V and J ends, which lost 1 base and 0 bases, there was a span of 9 bases. CDR3 length: 15 residues. A sample-barcoded 5' primer and a J-beta primer mix were used in a second PCR of roughly 7 to 11 cycles. TCRdb ran MiXCR on the 5' RACE reads and lists one entry per CDR3 protein. This sample has roughly 1,300,000 distinct CDR3 sequences, with roughly 64% found just once. This sequence originates from a young man in good health. This chain links TRBV4-1 with TRBJ1-1; no clear D. Sequencing used blood. CDR3 protein: CASSQGSRMNTEAFF. The CDR3 DNA reads TGCGCCAGCAGCCAAGGGTCGAGAATGAACACTGAAGCTTTCTTT.